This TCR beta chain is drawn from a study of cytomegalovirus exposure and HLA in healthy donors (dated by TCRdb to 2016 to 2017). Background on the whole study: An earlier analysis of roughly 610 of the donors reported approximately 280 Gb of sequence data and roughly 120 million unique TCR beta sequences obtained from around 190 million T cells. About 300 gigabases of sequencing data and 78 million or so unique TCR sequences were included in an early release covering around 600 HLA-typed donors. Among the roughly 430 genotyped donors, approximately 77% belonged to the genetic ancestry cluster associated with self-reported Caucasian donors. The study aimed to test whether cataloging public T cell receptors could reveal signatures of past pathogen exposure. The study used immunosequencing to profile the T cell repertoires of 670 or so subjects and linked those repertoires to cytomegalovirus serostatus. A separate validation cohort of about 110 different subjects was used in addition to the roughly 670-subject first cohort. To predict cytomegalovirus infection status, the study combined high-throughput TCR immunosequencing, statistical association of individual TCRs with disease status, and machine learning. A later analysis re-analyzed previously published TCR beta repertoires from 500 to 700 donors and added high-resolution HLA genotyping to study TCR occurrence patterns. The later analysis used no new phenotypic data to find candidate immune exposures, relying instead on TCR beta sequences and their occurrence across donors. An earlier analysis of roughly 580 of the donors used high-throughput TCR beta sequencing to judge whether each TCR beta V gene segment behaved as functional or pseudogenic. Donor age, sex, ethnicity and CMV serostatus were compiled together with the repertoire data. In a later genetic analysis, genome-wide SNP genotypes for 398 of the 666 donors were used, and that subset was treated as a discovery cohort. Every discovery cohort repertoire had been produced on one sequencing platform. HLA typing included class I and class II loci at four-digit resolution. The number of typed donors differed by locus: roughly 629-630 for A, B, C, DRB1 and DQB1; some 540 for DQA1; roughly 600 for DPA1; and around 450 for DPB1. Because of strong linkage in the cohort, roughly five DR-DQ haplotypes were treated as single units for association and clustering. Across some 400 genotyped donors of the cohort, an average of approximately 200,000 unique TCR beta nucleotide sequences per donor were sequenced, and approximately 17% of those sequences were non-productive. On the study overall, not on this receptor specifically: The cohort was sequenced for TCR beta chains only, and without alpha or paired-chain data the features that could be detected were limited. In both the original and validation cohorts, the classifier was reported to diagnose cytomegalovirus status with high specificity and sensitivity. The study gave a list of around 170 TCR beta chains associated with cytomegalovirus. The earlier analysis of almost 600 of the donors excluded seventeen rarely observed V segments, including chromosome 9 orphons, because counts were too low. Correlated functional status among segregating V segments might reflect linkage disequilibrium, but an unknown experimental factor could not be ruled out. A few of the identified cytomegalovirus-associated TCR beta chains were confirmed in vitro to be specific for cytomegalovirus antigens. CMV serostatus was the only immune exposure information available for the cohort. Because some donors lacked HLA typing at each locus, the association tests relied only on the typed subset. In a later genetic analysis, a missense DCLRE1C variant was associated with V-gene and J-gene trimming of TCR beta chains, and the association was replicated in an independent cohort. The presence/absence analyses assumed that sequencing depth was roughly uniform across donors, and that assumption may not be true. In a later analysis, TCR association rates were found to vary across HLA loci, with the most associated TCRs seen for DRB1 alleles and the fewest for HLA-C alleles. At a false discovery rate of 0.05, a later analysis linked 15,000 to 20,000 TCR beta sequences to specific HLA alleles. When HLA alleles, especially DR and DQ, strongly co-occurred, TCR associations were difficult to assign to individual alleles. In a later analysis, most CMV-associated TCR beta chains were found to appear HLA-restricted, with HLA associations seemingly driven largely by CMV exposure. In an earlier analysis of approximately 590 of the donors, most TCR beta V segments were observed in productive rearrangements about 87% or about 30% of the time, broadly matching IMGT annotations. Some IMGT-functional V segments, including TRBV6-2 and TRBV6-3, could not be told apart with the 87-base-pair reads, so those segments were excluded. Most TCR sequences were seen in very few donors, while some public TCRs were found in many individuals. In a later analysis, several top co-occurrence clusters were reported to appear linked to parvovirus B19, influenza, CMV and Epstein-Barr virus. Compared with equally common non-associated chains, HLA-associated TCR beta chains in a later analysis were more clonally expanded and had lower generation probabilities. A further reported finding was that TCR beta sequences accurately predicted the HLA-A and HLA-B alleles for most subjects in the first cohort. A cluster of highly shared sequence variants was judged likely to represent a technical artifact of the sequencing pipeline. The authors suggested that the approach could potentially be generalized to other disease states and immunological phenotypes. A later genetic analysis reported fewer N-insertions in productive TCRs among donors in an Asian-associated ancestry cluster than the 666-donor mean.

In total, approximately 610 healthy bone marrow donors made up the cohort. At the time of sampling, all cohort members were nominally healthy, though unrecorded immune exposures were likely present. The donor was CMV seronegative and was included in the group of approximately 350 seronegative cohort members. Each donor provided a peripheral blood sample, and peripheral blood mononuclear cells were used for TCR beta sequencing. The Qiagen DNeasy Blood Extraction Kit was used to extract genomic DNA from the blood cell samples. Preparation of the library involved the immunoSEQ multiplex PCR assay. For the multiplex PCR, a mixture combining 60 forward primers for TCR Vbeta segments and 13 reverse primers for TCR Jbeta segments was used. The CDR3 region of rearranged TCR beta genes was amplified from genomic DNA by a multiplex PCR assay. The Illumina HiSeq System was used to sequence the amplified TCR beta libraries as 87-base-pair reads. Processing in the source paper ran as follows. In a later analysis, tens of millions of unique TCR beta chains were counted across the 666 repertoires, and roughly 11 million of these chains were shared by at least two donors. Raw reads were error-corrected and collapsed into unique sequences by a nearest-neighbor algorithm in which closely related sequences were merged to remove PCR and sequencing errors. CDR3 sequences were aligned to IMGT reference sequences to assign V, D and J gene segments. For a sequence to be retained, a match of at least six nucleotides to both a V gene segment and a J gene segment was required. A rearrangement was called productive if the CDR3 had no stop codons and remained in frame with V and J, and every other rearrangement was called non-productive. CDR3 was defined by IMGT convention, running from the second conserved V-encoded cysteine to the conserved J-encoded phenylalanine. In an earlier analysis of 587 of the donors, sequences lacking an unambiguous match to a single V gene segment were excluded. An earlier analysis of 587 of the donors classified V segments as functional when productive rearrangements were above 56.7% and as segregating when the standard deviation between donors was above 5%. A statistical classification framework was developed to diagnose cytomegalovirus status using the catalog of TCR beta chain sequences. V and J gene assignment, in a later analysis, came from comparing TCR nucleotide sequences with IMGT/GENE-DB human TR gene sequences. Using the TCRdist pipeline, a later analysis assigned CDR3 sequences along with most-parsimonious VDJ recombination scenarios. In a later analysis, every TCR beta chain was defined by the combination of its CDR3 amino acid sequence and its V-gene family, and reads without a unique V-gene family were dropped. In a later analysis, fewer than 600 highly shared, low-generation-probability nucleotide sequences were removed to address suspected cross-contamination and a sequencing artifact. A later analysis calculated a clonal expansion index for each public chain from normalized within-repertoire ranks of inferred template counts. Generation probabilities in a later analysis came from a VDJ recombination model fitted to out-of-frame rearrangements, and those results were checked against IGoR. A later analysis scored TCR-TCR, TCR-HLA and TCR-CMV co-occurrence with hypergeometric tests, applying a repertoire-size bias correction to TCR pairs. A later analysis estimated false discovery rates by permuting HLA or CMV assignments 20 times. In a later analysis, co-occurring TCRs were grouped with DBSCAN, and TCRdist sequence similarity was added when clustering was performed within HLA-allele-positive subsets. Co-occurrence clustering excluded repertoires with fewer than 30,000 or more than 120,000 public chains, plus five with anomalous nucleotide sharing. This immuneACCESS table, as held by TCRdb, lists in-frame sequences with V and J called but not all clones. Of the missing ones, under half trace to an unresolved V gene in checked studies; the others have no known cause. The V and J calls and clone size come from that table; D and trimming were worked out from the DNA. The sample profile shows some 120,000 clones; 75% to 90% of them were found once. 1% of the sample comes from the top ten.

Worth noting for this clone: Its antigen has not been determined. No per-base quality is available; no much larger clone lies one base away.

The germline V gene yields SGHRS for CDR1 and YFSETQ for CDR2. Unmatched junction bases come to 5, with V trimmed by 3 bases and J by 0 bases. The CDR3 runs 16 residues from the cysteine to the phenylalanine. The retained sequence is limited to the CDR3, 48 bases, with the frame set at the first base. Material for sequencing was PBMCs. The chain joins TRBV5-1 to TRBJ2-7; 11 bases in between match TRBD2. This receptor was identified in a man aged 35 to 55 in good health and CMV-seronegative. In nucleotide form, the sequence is TGCGCCAGCAGCTACTCGGGACTAGCGGACTCCTACGAGCAGTACTTC. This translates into CASSYSGLADSYEQYF.